A single sample gave rise to the 17 T cell receptor beta chains below, sequenced in a study of T cell responses to AZD1222 COVID-19 vaccine. Repertoires were generated with immunoSEQ multiplex PCR, while TCRdb's copy carries only in-frame clones and drops some. In the table there are around 120,000 clones, approximately 85% of which are singletons. Material: peripheral blood, obtained on day 0 of AZD1222 vaccination. Receptors were obtained from an adult in good health.

This chain joins TRBV9 and TRBJ1-6; D is unresolved. Trimming shortened V by 0 bases and J by 10 bases, and 11 bases separated the two germline ends. This CDR3 is 14 amino acids long. Germline V CDR1 and CDR2: SGDLS, YYNGEE. Here the CDR3 reads CASSVDGVSSPLHF. CDR3 coding DNA: TGTGCCAGCAGCGTAGACGGCGTTAGCTCACCCCTCCACTTT.

This clone occurred a few times. This chain connects TRBV11-3 to TRBJ1-6; D call uncertain. Trimming took 5 bases from V and 9 from J, leaving 17 bases between them. Germline CDR1 SGHNT, CDR2 YENEEA. This CDR3 is 15 amino acids long. The CDR3 region is CASSPRIRATSPLHF. CDR3 nucleotides: TGTGCCAGCAGCCCCCGGATCCGGGCGACTTCACCCCTCCACTTT.

The V gene is TRBV7-9, the J gene TRBJ1-1; a possible D gene is TRBD1 (5 bases). The CDR3 totals 16 residues. V lost 5 bases to trimming and J lost 4 bases, with 20 bases between them. Germline CDR1 reads SEHNR; CDR2 reads FQNEAQ (reference sequence). The CDR3 DNA follows: TGTGCCAGCAGCCTCGGTCGGCAGGGCTTGAGCACTGAAGCTTTCTTT. It yields the protein CASSLGRQGLSTEAFF.

This rearrangement joins TRBV7-2 to TRBJ1-6, with 8 bases identical to TRBD1. Trimming cost V 4 bases and J 9 bases; bases outside gene matches: 8. Per the germline V gene, CDR1 is SGHTA and CDR2 is FQGNSA. This CDR3 comprises 15 residues. CDR3 amino acids: CASSSTGEGGSPLHF. CDR3 nucleotides: TGTGCCAGCAGCTCGACAGGGGAGGGTGGTTCACCCCTCCACTTT.

The chain links TRBV6-5 to TRBJ2-3; D ambiguous. The ends were cut back, 11 bases at V and 0 bases at J, with 15 bases in the middle. Germline V CDR1 and CDR2: MNHEY, SVGAGI. The CDR3 is 14 amino acids. The CDR3 protein is CASTGLGSTDTQYF. DNA for the CDR3: TGTGCCTCGACGGGCCTGGGTAGCACAGATACGCAGTATTTT.

The V gene is TRBV7-2, the J gene TRBJ1-2; 9 nucleotides align to TRBD1. The CDR3 covers 15 residues. CDR1 is SGHTA and CDR2 is FQGNSA in the germline V gene. The junction had 4 bases not matched to a gene; V was cut back by 3 bases and J by 2 bases. The CDR3 DNA reads as TGTGCCAGCAGCTTGTCGACAGGGGGGAACTATGGCTACACCTTC. It encodes CASSLSTGGNYGYTF. The variable domain in full, with the rest retrieved from reference TRBV7-2 and TRBJ1-2, is GAGVSQSPSNKVTEKGKDVELRCDPISGHTALYWYRQSLGQGLEFLIYFQGNSAPDKSGLPSDRFSAERTGGSVSTLTIQRTQQEDSAVYLCASSLSTGGNYGYTFGSGTRLTVV.

This chain uses TRBV28 with TRBJ2-5; weak D call: TRBD1 (6 bases). The germline V gene has CDR1 MDHEN and CDR2 SYDVKM. The V and J ends lost 7 bases and 2 bases respectively, with 14 bases between them. The CDR3 contains 14 residues. CDR3: CASTTGQSQETQYF. The DNA of the CDR3 is TGTGCCAGCACCACCGGACAGTCTCAAGAGACCCAGTACTTC.

The chain recombines TRBV12-3 or TRBV12-4 with TRBJ1-2; D is possibly TRBD1 (6 bases). CDR3 size: 13 residues. The germline V and J ends were trimmed by 3 bases and 4 bases, with 9 bases remaining between them. CDR3 sequence (DNA): TGTGCCAGCAGTTTCCAGGGGCGCTATGGCTACACCTTC. Translating it yields CASSFQGRYGYTF.

This chain links TRBV5-1 with TRBJ2-2; tentative D call: TRBD2 (5 bases). Germline V lookup: CDR1 SGHRS, CDR2 YFSETQ. The V and J ends lost 0 bases and 4 bases respectively, with 19 bases between them. This CDR3 region has 18 residues. CDR3 coding DNA: TGCGCCAGCAGCTTGGCCCGACACACCACCCGGGGCACCGGGGAGCTGTTTTTT. Amino acids: CASSLARHTTRGTGELFF.

The V gene is TRBV7-9, the J gene TRBJ2-3; 7 bases align to TRBD2. The germline CDR1 and CDR2 sequences are SEHNR and FQNEAQ (reference sequence). CDR3 length equals 16 residues. The junction had 10 bases not matched to a gene; V was cut back by 4 bases and J by 3 bases. The DNA of the CDR3 is TGTGCCAGCAGCTCGACCCTGGGGGGGGAAACAGATACGCAGTATTTT. Its protein product is CASSSTLGGETDTQYF.

The genes are TRBV12-5 and TRBJ1-5, with 7 nucleotides matching TRBD1. Germline-derived CDR1 and CDR2 are LGHNT and FRNRAP. The CDR3 runs 17 residues. After removal of 3 bases from V and 9 bases from J, the junction contained 17 bases not matched to a gene. CDR3 amino acids: CASGFRVLGRGGRPQHF. CDR3 in DNA: TGTGCTAGTGGTTTTCGTGTTTTAGGGAGAGGGGGCCGGCCCCAGCATTTT.

V is TRBV28 and J is TRBJ1-2, with D possibly being TRBD1 (6 bases). The CDR3 is 18 residues long. V dropped 8 bases and J dropped 4 bases, with 29 bases sitting between them. Germline CDR1 MDHEN, CDR2 SYDVKM. The CDR3, as DNA: TGTGCCAGCCTCACCCCTGCCCGTCGGGGGGCGGGGGTCTATGGCTACACCTTC. Translated: CASLTPARRGAGVYGYTF.

This chain uses TRBV30 with TRBJ2-7; 9 bases align to TRBD1. The V segment lost 1 base and the J segment 3 bases; nucleotides outside the gene matches: 1. This CDR3 has 13 residues. The V gene's germline CDR1 is GTSNPN and CDR2 SVGIG (reference sequence). The CDR3 loop is CAWSGQGGYEQYF. CDR3 in DNA: TGTGCCTGGAGTGGACAGGGGGGCTACGAGCAGTACTTC. Using reference TRBV30 and TRBJ2-7 for the parts outside the CDR3, the full variable domain is SQTIHQWPATLVQPVGSPLSLECTVEGTSNPNLYWYRQAAGRGLQLLFYSVGIGQISSEVPQNLSASRPQDRQFILSSKKLLLSDSGFYLCAWSGQGGYEQYFGPGTRLTVT.

The chain recombines TRBV28 with TRBJ1-2; the D gene is possibly TRBD1 (6 bases). Trimming took 8 bases from V and 4 from J, leaving 17 bases between them. CDR3 size: 14 residues. Germline loops: CDR1 MDHEN, CDR2 SYDVKM. The DNA for the CDR3 is TGTGCCAGCCTTCGAAGGGACACCCTCTATGGCTACACCTTC. It encodes CASLRRDTLYGYTF.

This clone was recorded once. This chain links TRBV19 with TRBJ1-1; D is uncertain. The germline V and J ends were trimmed by 6 bases and 4 bases, with 15 bases remaining between them. Germline V gives CDR1 LNHDA, CDR2 SQIVND (reference sequence). The CDR3 is made up of 14 amino acids. In DNA form, the CDR3 reads TGTGCCAGTAGCCAACTAGGGCTGAGCACTGAAGCTTTCTTT. Translated: CASSQLGLSTEAFF.

This sequence joins TRBV19 and TRBJ1-6; 10 nucleotides match TRBD1. V was pared by 5 bases and J by 7 bases, with 2 bases of the junction left unmatched. The CDR3 is 14 amino acids. Germline V gene lookup returns CDR1 LNHDA and CDR2 SQIVND (reference sequence). CDR3 in amino acids: CASSPGQGNSPLHF. The CDR3 DNA reads as TGTGCCAGTAGTCCGGGACAGGGGAATTCACCCCTCCACTTT. Complete variable domain (other parts from reference TRBV19 and TRBJ1-6): DGGITQSPKYLFRKEGQNVTLSCEQNLNHDAMYWYRQDPGQGLRLIYYSQIVNDFQKGDIAEGYSVSREKKESFPLTVTSAQKNPTAFYLCASSPGQGNSPLHFGNGTRLTVT.

V is TRBV7-8 and J is TRBJ2-7; D tentatively reads TRBD1 or TRBD2 (5 bases each). The CDR3 extends over 12 amino acids. Germline V lookup: CDR1 SGHVS, CDR2 FQNEAQ. V dropped 5 bases and J dropped 2 bases, with 7 bases sitting between them. The CDR3 loop is CASSRGAYEQYF. The DNA for the CDR3 is TGTGCCAGCAGCCGAGGGGCCTACGAGCAGTACTTC. Full variable domain (missing parts from reference TRBV7-8 and TRBJ2-7): GAGVSQSPRYKVAKRGQDVALRCDPISGHVSLFWYQQALGQGPEFLTYFQNEAQLDKSGLPSDRFFAERPEGSVSTLKIQRTQQEDSAVYLCASSRGAYEQYFGPGTRLTVT.